One sample yielded the 18 T cell receptor beta chains listed below, sequenced in a study of blood T cell repertoires in COVID-19. TCRdb's table, derived via immunoSEQ multiplex PCR, lists solely in-frame clones and lacks some. Of tens of thousands of clones listed, 70% to 85% are singletons. The sequenced sample consisted of peripheral blood. The receptors were gathered from a human donor in a cohort sampled during active COVID-19.

The chain recombines TRBV15 with TRBJ2-5; 7 nucleotides align to TRBD2. The J segment lost 5 bases and the V segment lost 0 bases, leaving 6 bases of the junction unmatched. This CDR3 has 15 residues. Germline V gene sequence: CDR1 LNHNV, CDR2 YYDKDF (reference sequence). The CDR3 region has the DNA TGTGCCACCAGCAGAGATCCCCCCGGGAGGGAGACCCAGTACTTC. Its protein is CATSRDPPGRETQYF. The full variable domain, completed using reference TRBV15 and TRBJ2-5, is DAMVIQNPRYQVTQFGKPVTLSCSQTLNHNVMYWYQQKSSQAPKLLFHYYDKDFNNEADTPDNFQSRRPNTSFCFLDIRSPGLGDTAMYLCATSRDPPGRETQYFGPGTRLLVL.

The V call is TRBV5-1, the J call TRBJ2-7; 7 nucleotides agree with TRBD2. CDR1 is SGHRS, CDR2 YFSETQ, per germline. This CDR3 comprises 15 residues. The J segment lost 4 bases and the V segment lost 0 bases, leaving 7 bases of the junction unmatched. As DNA, the CDR3 is TGCGCCAGCAGCTTGGGACACCGCGGGGGATACGAGCAGTACTTC. This codes for CASSLGHRGGYEQYF. Supplemented by reference TRBV5-1 and TRBJ2-7, the full variable domain reads KAGVTQTPRYLIKTRGQQVTLSCSPISGHRSVSWYQQTPGQGLQFLFEYFSETQRNKGNFPGRFSGRQFSNSRSEMNVSTLELGDSALYLCASSLGHRGGYEQYFGPGTRLTVT.

The J gene is TRBJ2-7, the V gene TRBV6-5, with TRBD2 matching 7 bases. The CDR3 length is 15 residues. J was trimmed by 0 bases and V by 6 bases; bases with no gene match: 8. The germline gives CDR1 MNHEY, CDR2 SVGAGI. CDR3 in amino acids: CASRVLAVNSYEQYF. The CDR3 DNA reads as TGTGCCAGCAGGGTTCTAGCGGTGAACTCCTACGAGCAGTACTTC.

V usage is TRBV7-2 and J usage is TRBJ1-5, with TRBD1 as a possible D gene (5 bases). Trimming took 0 bases from V and 5 from J, leaving 11 bases between them. The CDR3 runs to 15 residues. Germline CDR1 and CDR2: SGHTA and FQGNSA. In DNA form, the CDR3 reads TGTGCCAGCAGCTTAGCGGGGCTTGGGGATCAGCCCCAGCATTTT. Translating it yields CASSLAGLGDQPQHF. The full variable domain, its missing parts supplied by reference TRBV7-2 and TRBJ1-5, is GAGVSQSPSNKVTEKGKDVELRCDPISGHTALYWYRQSLGQGLEFLIYFQGNSAPDKSGLPSDRFSAERTGGSVSTLTIQRTQQEDSAVYLCASSLAGLGDQPQHFGDGTRLSIL.

This sequence joins TRBV6-5 and TRBJ2-7; 10 bases align to TRBD2. CDR1 and CDR2 from the germline V gene are MNHEY and SVGAGI. J gave up 1 base and V 4 bases, and 4 bases lay outside the gene matches. CDR3 length: 15 amino acids. This chain's CDR3 is CASSSASGGSYEQYF. CDR3 nucleotides: TGTGCCAGCAGTTCGGCTAGCGGGGGTTCCTACGAGCAGTACTTC.

The rearrangement joins TRBV6-6 to TRBJ1-2; D is possibly TRBD1 (6 bases). This CDR3 spans 13 amino acids. V gave up 2 bases and J gave up 9 bases, with 13 bases separating them. Germline V CDR1 and CDR2: MNHNY, SVGAGI (reference sequence). The CDR3, as DNA: TGTGCCAGCAGTTACGGACAGTCTTTGAGCTACACCTTC. The encoded protein is CASSYGQSLSYTF.

Concerning this clone itself: Mismatch with germline at one junction end may stem from a read error. The chain uses TRBV5-1 and TRBJ2-1, with TRBD2 matching 12 bases. The CDR3 has 23 amino acids. CDR1 is SGHRS and CDR2 is YFSETQ in the germline V gene. The CDR3 spells CASSLSGLRTGLAGASSYNEQFF. CDR3 in DNA: TGTGCCAGCAGCTTGTCAGGGCTAAGGACGGGACTAGCGGGCGCAAGCTCCTACAATGAGCAGTTCTTC.

This clone is labeled as medium-sized (0.01 to 0.1%). V is TRBV28 and J is TRBJ2-5; 9 bases align to TRBD1. The CDR3 consists of 17 residues. V lost 4 bases, J lost 9 bases, and 18 bases stayed unmatched. Germline assignment: CDR1 MDHEN and CDR2 SYDVKM. This CDR3 reads CASSWYFGTGSRGAQYF. In DNA form, the CDR3 reads TGTGCCAGCAGTTGGTATTTCGGGACAGGGTCCCGGGGGGCCCAGTACTTC.

This clone came up once. This chain uses TRBV5-1 with TRBJ1-1, with 10 bases matching TRBD1. Germline-derived CDR1 and CDR2 are SGHRS and YFSETQ. With 4 bases clipped from V and 5 bases from J, the junction kept 8 bases outside the gene matches. This CDR3 contains 15 residues. CDR3 sequence: CASSPPGQGFTEAFF. In DNA form, the CDR3 reads TGCGCCAGCAGCCCCCCGGGACAGGGGTTTACTGAAGCTTTCTTT.

The V gene is TRBV13, the J gene TRBJ1-4; D ambiguous. Germline V gives CDR1 PRHDT, CDR2 FYEKMQ (reference sequence). CDR3 length: 13 amino acids. The ends were cut back, 5 bases at V and 8 bases at J, with 12 bases in the middle. CDR3 nucleotides: TGTGCCAGCAGCCAATACACAGTGGAAAAACTGTTTTTT. Its translation: CASSQYTVEKLFF.

The chain uses TRBV30 and TRBJ2-7, with unresolved D. Between the trimmed V and J ends, which lost 0 bases and 7 bases, there was a span of 7 bases. There are 11 residues in the CDR3. Germline lookup yields CDR1 GTSNPN and CDR2 SVGIG (reference sequence). The CDR3 spells CAWSVAWEQYF. DNA of the CDR3: TGTGCCTGGAGTGTCGCGTGGGAGCAGTACTTC.

This chain connects TRBV14 to TRBJ2-1; no definite D call. CDR3 size: 20 residues. Germline V gives CDR1 SGHDN, CDR2 FVKESK. The V and J ends lost 0 bases and 0 bases respectively, with 21 bases between them. CDR3 loop: CASSQEFSPTQTYSYNEQFF. CDR3 bases: TGTGCCAGCAGCCAAGAATTTTCTCCGACCCAGACTTACTCCTACAATGAGCAGTTCTTC.

The genes are TRBV6-5 and TRBJ1-6; a weak D match, TRBD1 (6 bases). The CDR3 sequence is 15 residues long. V was clipped by 2 bases and J by 7 bases, with 12 bases between them. In germline, CDR1 is MNHEY, CDR2 SVGAGI. CDR3 in amino acids: CASSYTTGWNSPLHF. In DNA, the CDR3 is TGTGCCAGCAGTTACACGACAGGTTGGAATTCACCCCTCCACTTT.

The J gene is TRBJ2-7, the V gene TRBV3-1 (or the pseudogene TRBV3-2); 9 bases align to TRBD2. Germline V lookup: CDR1 LGHDT, CDR2 YNNKEL (reference sequence). This CDR3 comprises 15 residues. Trimming took 3 bases from V and 4 from J; bases not matched to a gene: 7. The CDR3 loop is CASSQGAGGRYEQYF. The CDR3 region has the DNA TGTGCCAGCAGCCAGGGAGCGGGAGGTAGGTACGAGCAGTACTTC.

The chain couples TRBV5-8 to TRBJ2-2; 10 nucleotides agree with TRBD2. The ends lost 4 bases at V and 5 bases at J; junction bases unmatched: 5. The CDR3 has 15 residues. Germline V gene lookup returns CDR1 SGHTS and CDR2 YDEGEE. CDR3 region: CASSRGTSVTGELFF. The CDR3 bases are TGTGCCAGCAGCCGCGGGACTAGCGTAACCGGGGAGCTGTTTTTT.

The chain links TRBV7-6 to TRBJ2-1, with a possible D match to TRBD2 (5 bases). Germline CDR1 and CDR2: SGHVS and FNYEAQ. There are 15 residues in the CDR3. Trimming stripped 6 bases from V and 8 bases from J, with 20 bases between. Here the CDR3 reads CASRPEVGWRDEQFF. The CDR3 bases are TGTGCCAGCAGGCCCGAGGTCGGTTGGCGGGATGAGCAGTTCTTC.

The chain carries TRBV12-3 or TRBV12-4 and TRBJ1-2; D ambiguous. V gave up 4 bases and J gave up 7 bases, with 10 bases separating them. The CDR3 extends over 12 amino acids. In nucleotides, the CDR3 is TGTGCCAGCAGTTCCTCTTACTTTGGCTACACCTTC. Its translation is CASSSSYFGYTF.

In this sample, this clone turned up a few times. This chain links TRBV9 with TRBJ2-7; D possibly corresponds to TRBD1 (6 bases). The CDR3 covers 15 residues. Germline V gene sequence: CDR1 SGDLS, CDR2 YYNGEE. Trimming took 1 base from V and 4 from J, leaving 15 bases between them. DNA of the CDR3: TGTGCCAGCAGCGTATTTCCAGGGGATCTTTACGAGCAGTACTTC. Its protein product is CASSVFPGDLYEQYF. The variable domain in full, with the rest retrieved from reference TRBV9 and TRBJ2-7, is DSGVTQTPKHLITATGQRVTLRCSPRSGDLSVYWYQQSLDQGLQFLIQYYNGEERAKGNILERFSAQQFPDLHSELNLSSLELGDSALYFCASSVFPGDLYEQYFGPGTRLTVT.